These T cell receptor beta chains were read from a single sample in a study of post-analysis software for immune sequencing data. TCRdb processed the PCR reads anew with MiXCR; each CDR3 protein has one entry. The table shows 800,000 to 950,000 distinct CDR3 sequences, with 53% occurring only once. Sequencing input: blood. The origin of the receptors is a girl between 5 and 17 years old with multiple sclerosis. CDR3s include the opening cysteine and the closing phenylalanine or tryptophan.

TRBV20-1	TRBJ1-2	CSASGRPGHSYYGYIF
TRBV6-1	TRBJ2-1	CASSPRGATVSYNEQFF
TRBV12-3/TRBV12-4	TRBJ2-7	CASSFGRGEQYF
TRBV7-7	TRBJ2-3	CTSSLAPGAKDTQYF
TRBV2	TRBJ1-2	CASSVRGRLAGGYTF
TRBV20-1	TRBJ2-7	CNARGVAGPGEQYF
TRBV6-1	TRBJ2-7	CASSVEGYYEQYF
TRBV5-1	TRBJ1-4	CASSLASGLNEKLFF
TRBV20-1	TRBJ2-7	CSAEDRFYEQYF
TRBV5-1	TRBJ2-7	CASSHLRHEQYF
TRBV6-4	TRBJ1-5	CASSDSTENQPQHF
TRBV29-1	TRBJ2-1	CSVVITGGPYNEQFF
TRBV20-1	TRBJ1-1	CSARETGAGGAFF
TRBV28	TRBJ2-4	CASSPLQGNIQYF
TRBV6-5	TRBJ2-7	CASTASGRDYEQYF
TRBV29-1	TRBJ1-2	CSVEAGLMDSSYGYTF
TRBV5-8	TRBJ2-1	CASSLVILVGGAVSYNEQFF
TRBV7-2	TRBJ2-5	CASSRGHQETQYF
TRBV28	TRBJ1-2	CASSLPASNYGYTF
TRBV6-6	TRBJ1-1	CASSYLRGWENTEAFF
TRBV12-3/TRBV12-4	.	CASSRSLSGETQYF
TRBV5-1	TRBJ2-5	CASSPGLRGETQYF
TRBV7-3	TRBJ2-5	CASSLRASGSETQYF
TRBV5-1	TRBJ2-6	CASSPSRQGNSGANVLTF
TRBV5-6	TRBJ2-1	CASSLGQFYNEQFF
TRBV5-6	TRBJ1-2	CASSSTGTGEGYTF
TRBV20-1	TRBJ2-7	CSARAPSGGDHYEQYF
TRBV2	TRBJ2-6	CASSETNLSGANVLTF
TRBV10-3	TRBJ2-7	CAISESGGVMDEQYF
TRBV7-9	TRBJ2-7	CASSPSPGQGSYEQYF
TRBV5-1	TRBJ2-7	CASSAGLAGGTYEQYF
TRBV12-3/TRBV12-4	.	CASSRRRDRGYEQYF
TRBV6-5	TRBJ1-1	CASSQTPRLGTEAFF
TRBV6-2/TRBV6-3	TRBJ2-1	CASATQQTSTNEQFF
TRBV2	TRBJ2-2	CASKGPGELFF
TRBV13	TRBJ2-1	CASSLALMNEQFF
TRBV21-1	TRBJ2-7	CASSKGGQVTYEQYF
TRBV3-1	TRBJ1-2	CASSQDNSPAHYGYTF
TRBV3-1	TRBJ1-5	CASSQDGGGNQPQHF
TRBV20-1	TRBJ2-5	CSAIPGDREAETQYF
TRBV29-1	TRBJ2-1	CSVEDERIVDHSYNEQFF
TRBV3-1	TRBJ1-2	CASSPGTSLGYTF
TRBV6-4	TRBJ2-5	CASEQGYGQAYHWYQETQYF
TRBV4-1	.	CASSQEQVGETQYF
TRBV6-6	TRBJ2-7	CASSYGEDYEQYF
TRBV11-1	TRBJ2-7	CASSLEVSWGLPSSYEQYF